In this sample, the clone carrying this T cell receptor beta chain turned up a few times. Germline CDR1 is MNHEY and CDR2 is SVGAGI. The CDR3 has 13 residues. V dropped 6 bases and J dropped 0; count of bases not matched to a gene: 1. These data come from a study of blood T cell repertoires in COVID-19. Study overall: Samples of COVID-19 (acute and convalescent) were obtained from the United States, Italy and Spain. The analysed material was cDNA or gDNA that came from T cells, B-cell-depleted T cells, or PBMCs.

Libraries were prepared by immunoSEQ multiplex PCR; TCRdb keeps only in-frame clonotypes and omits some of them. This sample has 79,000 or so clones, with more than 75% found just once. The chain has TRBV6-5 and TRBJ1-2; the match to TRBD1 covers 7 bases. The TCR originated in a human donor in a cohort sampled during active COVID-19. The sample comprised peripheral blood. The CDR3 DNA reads TGTGCCAGCAGGGACAGGACTAACTATGGCTACACCTTC. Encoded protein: CASRDRTNYGYTF.